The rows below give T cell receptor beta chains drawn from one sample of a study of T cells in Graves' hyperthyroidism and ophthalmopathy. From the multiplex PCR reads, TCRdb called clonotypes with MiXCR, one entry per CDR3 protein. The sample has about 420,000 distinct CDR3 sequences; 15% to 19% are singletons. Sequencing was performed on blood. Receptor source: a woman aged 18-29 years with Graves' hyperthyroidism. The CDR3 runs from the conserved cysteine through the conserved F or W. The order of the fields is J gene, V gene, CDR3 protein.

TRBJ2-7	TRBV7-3	CASSPQGVAGYEQYF
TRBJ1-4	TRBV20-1	CSAWPHSSPNEKLFF
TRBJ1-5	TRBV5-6	CASSFGFYSNQPQHF
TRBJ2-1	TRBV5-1	CASSTYREQFF
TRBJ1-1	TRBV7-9	CASSLETGGARTEAFF
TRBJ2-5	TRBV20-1	CSAPDPSLETQYF
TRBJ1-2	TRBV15	CANSFDGANYGYTF
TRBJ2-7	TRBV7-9	CASSSSRGSRYEQYF
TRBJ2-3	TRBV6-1	CASSEVRGGSTDTQYF
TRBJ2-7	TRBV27	CASSLGRTYGQYF
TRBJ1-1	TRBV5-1	CASSFSEDTEAFF
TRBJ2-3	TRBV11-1	CASSLEGRSTDTQYF
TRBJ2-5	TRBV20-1	CSGDREGETQYF
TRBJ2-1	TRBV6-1	CASTDGGHNEQFF
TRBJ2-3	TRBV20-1	CSATKREGLHTDTQYF
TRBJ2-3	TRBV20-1	CSAGDSGSVADTQYF
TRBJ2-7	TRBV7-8	CASSLSTRLHSYEQYF
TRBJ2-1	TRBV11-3	CASTGLAGEGEQFF
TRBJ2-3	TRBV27	CASSFGYPSTDTQYF
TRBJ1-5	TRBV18	CASSRQGDQPQHF
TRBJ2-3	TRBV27	CATSGLAEPNTQYF
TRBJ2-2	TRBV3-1	CASSQESGGNTGELFF
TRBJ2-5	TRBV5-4	CASSLATSAETQYF
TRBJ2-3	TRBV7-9	CASSLWLAGPTDTQYF
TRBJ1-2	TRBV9	CASSVAPGRRYTF
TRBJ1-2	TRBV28	CASSFQGRGPSAYGYTF
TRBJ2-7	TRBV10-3	CAISDSTGGEQYF
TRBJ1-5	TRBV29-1	CSVKQGNQPQHF
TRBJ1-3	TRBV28	CASSPGRSGNTIYF
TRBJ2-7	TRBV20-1	CSAQPGGGEQYF
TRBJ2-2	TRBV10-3	CAIRRTGGDTGELFF
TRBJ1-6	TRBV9	CASSLRDTSYNSPLHF
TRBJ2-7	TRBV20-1	CSASGTGNSYEQYF
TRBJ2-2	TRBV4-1	CASTRWVQVFPGELFF
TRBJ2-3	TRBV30	CAKSGPISTDTQYF
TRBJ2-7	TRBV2	CASSVTASYEQYF
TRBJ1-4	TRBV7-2	CASSSTGLGEKLFF
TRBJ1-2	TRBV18	CASSPLYGGNYGYTF